This TCR beta chain stems from a study of blood T cell repertoires in COVID-19. This clone showed up just once. The germline CDR1 and CDR2 sequences are MDHEN and SYDVKM. The CDR3 has 14 residues. After removal of 3 bases from V and 3 bases from J, the junction contained 2 bases not matched to a gene. Only in-frame clones appear in the TCRdb table, and some are missing; sequencing was by immunoSEQ multiplex PCR. Of approximately 230,000 clones in the sample, more than 70% are singletons; the top ten hold 6.3%. The sequencing input was peripheral blood. The chain uses TRBV28 and TRBJ2-1; 7 bases are shared with TRBD2. This sequence was found in a young woman with COVID-19, enrolled during active disease. The CDR3 reads CASSLAGDYNEQFF. CDR3 sequence (DNA): TGTGCCAGCAGTTTGGCGGGGGACTACAATGAGCAGTTCTTC. The complete variable domain, with remaining parts taken from reference TRBV28 and TRBJ2-1, reads DVKVTQSSRYLVKRTGEKVFLECVQDMDHENMFWYRQDPGLGLRLIYFSYDVKMKEKGDIPEGYSVSREKKERFSLILESASTNQTSMYLCASSLAGDYNEQFFGPGTRLTVL.